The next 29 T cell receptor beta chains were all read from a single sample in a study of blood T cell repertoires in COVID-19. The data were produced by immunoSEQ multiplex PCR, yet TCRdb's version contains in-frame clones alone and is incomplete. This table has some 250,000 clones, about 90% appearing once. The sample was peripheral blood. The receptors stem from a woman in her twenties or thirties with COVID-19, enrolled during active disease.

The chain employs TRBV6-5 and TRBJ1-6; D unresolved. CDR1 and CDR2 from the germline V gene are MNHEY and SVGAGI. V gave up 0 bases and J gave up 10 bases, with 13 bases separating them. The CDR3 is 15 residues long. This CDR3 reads CASSYSGEVGSPLHF. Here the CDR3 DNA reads TGTGCCAGCAGTTACTCGGGAGAGGTAGGATCACCCCTCCACTTT.

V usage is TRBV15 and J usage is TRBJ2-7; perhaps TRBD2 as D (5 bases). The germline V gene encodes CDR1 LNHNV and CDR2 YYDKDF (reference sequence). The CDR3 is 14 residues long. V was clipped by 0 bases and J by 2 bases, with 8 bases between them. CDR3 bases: TGTGCCACCAGCAGAGATTTGAGGGCCTACGAGCAGTACTTC. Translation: CATSRDLRAYEQYF.

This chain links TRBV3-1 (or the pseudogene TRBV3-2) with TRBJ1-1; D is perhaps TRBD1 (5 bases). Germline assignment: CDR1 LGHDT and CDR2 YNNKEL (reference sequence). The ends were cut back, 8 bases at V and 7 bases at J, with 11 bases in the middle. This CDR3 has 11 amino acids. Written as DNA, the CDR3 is TGTGCCAGCCGCGGGGCGGTTGAAGCTTTCTTT. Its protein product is CASRGAVEAFF.

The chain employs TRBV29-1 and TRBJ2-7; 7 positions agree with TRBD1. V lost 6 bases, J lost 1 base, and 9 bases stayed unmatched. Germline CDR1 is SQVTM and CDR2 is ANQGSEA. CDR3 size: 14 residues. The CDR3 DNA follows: TGCAGCGTGTCCGGGACAGCGTTGTCCTACGAGCAGTACTTC. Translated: CSVSGTALSYEQYF.

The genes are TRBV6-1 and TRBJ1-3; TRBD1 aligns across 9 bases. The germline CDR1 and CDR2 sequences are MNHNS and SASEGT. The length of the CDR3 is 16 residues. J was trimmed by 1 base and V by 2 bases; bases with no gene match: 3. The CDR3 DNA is TGTGCCAGCAGTGAAACAGGGGGCGATTCTGGAAACACCATATATTTT. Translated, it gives CASSETGGDSGNTIYF.

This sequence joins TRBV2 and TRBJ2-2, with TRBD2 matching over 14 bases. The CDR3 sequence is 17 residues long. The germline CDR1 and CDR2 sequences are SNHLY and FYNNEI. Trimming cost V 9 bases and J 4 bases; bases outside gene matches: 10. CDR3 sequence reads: CARNGLAGGGSTGELFF. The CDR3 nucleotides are TGTGCCAGGAACGGACTAGCGGGGGGAGGATCCACCGGGGAGCTGTTTTTT.

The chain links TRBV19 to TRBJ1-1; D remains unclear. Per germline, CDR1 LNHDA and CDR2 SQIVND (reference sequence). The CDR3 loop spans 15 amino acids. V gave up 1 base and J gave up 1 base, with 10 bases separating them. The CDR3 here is CASSIVQAQNTEAFF. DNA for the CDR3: TGTGCCAGTAGTATAGTGCAGGCTCAGAACACTGAAGCTTTCTTT.

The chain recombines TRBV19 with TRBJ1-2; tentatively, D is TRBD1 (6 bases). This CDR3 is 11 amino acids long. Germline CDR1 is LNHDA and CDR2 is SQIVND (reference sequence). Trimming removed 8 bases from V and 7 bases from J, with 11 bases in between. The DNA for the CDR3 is TGTGCCAGTCGAACAGGGAGTGGCTACACCTTC. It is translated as CASRTGSGYTF.

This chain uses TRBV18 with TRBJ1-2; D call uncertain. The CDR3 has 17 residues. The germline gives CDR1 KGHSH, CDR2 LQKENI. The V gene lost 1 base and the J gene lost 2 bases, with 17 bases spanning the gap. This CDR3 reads CASSPLSSSSLNYGYTF. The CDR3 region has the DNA TGTGCCAGCTCACCACTCAGTTCTTCGTCACTAAACTATGGCTACACCTTC.

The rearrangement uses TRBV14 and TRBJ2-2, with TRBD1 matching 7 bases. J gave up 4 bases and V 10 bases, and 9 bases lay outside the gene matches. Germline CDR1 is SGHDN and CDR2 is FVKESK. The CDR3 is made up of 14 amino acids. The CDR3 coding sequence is TGTGCCACAAGGGCCGCAGGGGGCACCGGGGAGCTGTTTTTT. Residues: CATRAAGGTGELFF.

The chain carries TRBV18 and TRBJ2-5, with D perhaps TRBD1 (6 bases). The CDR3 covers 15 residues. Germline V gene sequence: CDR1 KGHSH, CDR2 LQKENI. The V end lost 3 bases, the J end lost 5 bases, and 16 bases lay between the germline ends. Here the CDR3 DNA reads TGTGCCAGCTCACCTACACGAGGACAGTGGGAGACCCAGTACTTC. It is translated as CASSPTRGQWETQYF.

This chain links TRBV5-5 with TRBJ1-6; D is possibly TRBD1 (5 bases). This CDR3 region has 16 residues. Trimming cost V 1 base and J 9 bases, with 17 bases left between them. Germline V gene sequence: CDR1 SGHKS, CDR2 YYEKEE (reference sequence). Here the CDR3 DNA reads TGTGCCAGCAGCTTGTCCCAGGGAGGTAGCCGTTCACCCCTCCACTTT. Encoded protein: CASSLSQGGSRSPLHF.

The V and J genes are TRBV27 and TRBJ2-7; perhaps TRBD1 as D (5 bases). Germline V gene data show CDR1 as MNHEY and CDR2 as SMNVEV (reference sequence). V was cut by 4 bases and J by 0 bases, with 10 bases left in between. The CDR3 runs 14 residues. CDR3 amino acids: CASSWGFGSYEQYF. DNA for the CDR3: TGTGCCAGCAGTTGGGGCTTCGGCTCCTACGAGCAGTACTTC.

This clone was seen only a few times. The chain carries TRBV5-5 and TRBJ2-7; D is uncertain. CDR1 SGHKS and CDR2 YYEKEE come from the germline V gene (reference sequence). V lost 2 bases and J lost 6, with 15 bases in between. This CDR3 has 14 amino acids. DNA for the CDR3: TGTGCCAGCAGCTTAACCCTCAGTAACACCGAGCAGTACTTC. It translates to CASSLTLSNTEQYF.

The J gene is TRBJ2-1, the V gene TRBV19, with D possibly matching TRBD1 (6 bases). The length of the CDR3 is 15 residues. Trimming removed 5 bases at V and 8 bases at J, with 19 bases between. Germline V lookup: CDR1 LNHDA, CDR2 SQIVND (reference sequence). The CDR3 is CASSPEQGSWDEQFF. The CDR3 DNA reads TGTGCCAGTAGTCCCGAACAGGGCTCATGGGATGAGCAGTTCTTC.

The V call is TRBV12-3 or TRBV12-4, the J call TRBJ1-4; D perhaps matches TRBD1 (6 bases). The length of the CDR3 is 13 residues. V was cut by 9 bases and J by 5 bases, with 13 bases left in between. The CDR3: CASSDRQNEKLFF. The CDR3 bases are TGTGCCAGTAGCGACAGGCAGAATGAAAAACTGTTTTTT.

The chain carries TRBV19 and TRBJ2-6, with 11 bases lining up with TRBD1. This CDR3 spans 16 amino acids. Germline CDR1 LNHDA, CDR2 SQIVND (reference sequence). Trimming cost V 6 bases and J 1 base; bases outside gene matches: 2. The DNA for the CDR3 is TGTGCCAGTAGGGGACAGGGGGGATCTGGGGCCAACGTCCTGACTTTC. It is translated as CASRGQGGSGANVLTF.

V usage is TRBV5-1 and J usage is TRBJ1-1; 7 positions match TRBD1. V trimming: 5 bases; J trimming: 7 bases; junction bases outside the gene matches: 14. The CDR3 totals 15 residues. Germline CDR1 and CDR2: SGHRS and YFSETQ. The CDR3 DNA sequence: TGCGCCAGCAGGGTGGGGGGACAGAGGGTCGGTGAAGCTTTCTTT. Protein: CASRVGGQRVGEAFF.

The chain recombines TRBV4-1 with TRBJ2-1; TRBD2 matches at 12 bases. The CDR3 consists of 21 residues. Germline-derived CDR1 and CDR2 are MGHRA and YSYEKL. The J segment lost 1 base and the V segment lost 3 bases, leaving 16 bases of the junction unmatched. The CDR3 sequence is CASSHLNGQSSGGDSYNEQFF. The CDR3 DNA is TGCGCCAGCAGCCACCTCAACGGCCAGTCTAGCGGGGGGGATTCCTACAATGAGCAGTTCTTC.

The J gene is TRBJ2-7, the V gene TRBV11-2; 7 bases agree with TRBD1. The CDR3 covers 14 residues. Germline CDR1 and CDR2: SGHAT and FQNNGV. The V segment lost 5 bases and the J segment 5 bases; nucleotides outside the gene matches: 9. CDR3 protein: CASSLRQGWDEQYF. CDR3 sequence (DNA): TGTGCCAGCAGCCTCCGACAGGGTTGGGACGAGCAGTACTTC.

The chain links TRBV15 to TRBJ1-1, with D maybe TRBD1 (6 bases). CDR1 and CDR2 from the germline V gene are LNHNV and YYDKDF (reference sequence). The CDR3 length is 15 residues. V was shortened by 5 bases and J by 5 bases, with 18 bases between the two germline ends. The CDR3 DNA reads TGTGCCACCAGCCCACACCGGACAGCGGGGACTGAAGCTTTCTTT. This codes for CATSPHRTAGTEAFF. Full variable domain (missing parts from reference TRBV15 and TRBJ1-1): DAMVIQNPRYQVTQFGKPVTLSCSQTLNHNVMYWYQQKSSQAPKLLFHYYDKDFNNEADTPDNFQSRRPNTSFCFLDIRSPGLGDTAMYLCATSPHRTAGTEAFFGQGTRLTVV.

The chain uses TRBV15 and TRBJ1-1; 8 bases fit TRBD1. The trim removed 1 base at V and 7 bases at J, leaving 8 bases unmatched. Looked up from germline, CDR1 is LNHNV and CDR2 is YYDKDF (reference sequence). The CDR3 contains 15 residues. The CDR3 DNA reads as TGTGCCACCAGCAGAGGGCCAGGGGGCCTTAATGAAGCTTTCTTT. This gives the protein CATSRGPGGLNEAFF. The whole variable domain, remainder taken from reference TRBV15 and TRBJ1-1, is DAMVIQNPRYQVTQFGKPVTLSCSQTLNHNVMYWYQQKSSQAPKLLFHYYDKDFNNEADTPDNFQSRRPNTSFCFLDIRSPGLGDTAMYLCATSRGPGGLNEAFFGQGTRLTVV.

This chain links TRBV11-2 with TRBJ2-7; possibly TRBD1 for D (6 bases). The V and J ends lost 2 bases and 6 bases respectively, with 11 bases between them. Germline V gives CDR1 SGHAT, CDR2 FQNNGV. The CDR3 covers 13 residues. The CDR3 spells CASSLWDIGEQYF. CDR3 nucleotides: TGTGCCAGCAGCTTATGGGACATTGGCGAGCAGTACTTC.

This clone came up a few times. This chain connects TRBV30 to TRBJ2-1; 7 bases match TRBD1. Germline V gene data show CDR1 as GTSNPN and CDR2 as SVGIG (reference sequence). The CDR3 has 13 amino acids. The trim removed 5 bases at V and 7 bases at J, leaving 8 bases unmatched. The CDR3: CAWWGQGVNEQFF. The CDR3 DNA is TGTGCCTGGTGGGGGCAGGGGGTAAATGAGCAGTTCTTC.

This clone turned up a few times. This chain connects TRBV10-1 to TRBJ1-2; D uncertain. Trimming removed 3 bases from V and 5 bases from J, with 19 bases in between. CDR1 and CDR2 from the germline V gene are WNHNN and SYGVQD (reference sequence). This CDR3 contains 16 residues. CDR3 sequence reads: CASSDGGLGNPYGYTF. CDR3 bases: TGCGCCAGCAGTGATGGAGGCCTGGGAAACCCATATGGCTACACCTTC.

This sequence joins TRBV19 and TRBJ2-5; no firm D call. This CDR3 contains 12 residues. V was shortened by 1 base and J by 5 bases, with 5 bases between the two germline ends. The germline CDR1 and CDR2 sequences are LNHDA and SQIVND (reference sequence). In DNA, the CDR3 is TGTGCCAGTAGTATAGGTTCGGAGACCCAGTACTTC. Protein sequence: CASSIGSETQYF.

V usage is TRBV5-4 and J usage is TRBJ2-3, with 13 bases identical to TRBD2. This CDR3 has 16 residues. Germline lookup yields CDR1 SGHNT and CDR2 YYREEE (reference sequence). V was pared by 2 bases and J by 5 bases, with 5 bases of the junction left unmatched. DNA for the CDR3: TGTGCCAGCAGCTTACTAGCGGGGGGGCCAGGAGATACGCAGTATTTT. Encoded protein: CASSLLAGGPGDTQYF.

The CDR3 here is CASSSDRVRTDTQYF. In DNA form, the CDR3 reads TGTGCCAGCAGCTCCGACAGGGTTCGCACAGATACGCAGTATTTT. The rearrangement joins TRBV7-6 to TRBJ2-3, with 7 nucleotides matching TRBD1. The CDR3 is 15 residues long. V lost 4 bases and J lost 1; bases outside the gene matches: 5. Germline lookup yields CDR1 SGHVS and CDR2 FNYEAQ. The full variable domain, with the rest looked up from reference TRBV7-6 and TRBJ2-3, is GAGVSQSPRYKVTKRGQDVALRCDPISGHVSLYWYRQALGQGPEFLTYFNYEAQQDKSGLPNDRFSAERPEGSISTLTIQRTEQRDSAMYRCASSSDRVRTDTQYFGPGTRLTVL.

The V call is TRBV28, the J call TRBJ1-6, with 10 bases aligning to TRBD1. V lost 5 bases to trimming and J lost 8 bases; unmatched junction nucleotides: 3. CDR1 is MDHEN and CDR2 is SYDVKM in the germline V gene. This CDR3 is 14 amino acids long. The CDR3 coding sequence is TGTGCCAGCAGTCGACAGGGGGCCTATTCACCCCTCCACTTT. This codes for CASSRQGAYSPLHF.